The sequence of this T cell receptor beta chain was determined in a study of cytomegalovirus exposure and HLA in healthy donors. This clone was seen a single time. 60 Vbeta and 13 Jbeta primers were used in PCR. The protocol was immunoSEQ multiplex PCR, while the TCRdb copy is restricted to in-frame clones and leaves out a portion. The repertoire has 100,000 or so clones, 76% of them found once; the top ten carry around 8.4%. Trimming removed 5 bases from V and 7 bases from J, with 11 bases in between. This CDR3 is built from 13 residues. Germline values: CDR1 SGHTA, CDR2 FQGNSA. The chain links TRBV7-2 to TRBJ2-2; D is uncertain. Sequenced input: PBMCs. The TCR was taken from a man aged 40-50 years in good health and CMV-seropositive. For the CDR3, the DNA is TGTGCCAGCAGCACATCAGCGTACGGGGAGCTGTTTTTT. Protein product: CASSTSAYGELFF.